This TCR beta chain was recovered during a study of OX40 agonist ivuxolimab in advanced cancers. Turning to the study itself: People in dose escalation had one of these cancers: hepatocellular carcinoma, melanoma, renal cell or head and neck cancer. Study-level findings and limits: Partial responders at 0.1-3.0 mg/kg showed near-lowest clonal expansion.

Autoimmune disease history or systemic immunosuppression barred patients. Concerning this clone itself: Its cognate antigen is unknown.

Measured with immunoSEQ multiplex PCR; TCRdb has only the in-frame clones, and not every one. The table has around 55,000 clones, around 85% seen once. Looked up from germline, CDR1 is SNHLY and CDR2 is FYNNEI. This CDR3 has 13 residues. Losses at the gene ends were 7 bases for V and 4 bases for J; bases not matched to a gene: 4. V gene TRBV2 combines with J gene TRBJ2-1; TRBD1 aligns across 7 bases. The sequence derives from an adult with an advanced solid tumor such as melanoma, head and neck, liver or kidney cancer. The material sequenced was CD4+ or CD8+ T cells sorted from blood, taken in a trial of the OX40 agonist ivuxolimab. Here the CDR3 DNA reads TGTGCCAGCATTTCGGACAGGTACAATGAGCAGTTCTTC. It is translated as CASISDRYNEQFF.